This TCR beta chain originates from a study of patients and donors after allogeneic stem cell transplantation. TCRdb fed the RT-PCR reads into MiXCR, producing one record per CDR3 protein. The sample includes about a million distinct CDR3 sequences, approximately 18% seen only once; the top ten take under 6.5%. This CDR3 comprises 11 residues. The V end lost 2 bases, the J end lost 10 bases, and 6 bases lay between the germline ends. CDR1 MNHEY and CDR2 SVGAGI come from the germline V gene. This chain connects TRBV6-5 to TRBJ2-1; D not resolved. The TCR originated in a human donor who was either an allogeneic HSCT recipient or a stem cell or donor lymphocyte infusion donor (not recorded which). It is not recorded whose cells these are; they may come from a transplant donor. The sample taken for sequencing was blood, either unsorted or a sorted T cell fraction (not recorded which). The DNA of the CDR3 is TGTGCCAGCAGTTACGCGGCAGAGCAGTTCTTC. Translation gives CASSYAAEQFF.